This TCR beta chain is from a study of technical replicates of blood from several donors. The CDR3 is made up of 15 amino acids. V was pared by 2 bases and J by 3 bases, with 2 bases of the junction left unmatched. Germline loops: CDR1 SGDLS, CDR2 YYNGEE. Assay used: immunoSEQ multiplex PCR; TCRdb lists only in-frame clones, some missing. Of some 64,000 clones in the sample, approximately 92% were seen once. This TCR derives from a human donor in good health. Some clones in this sample may be carry-over from other donors' samples. Sequencing input: PBMCs. The rearrangement links TRBV9 to TRBJ2-5; 12 bases line up with TRBD2. The CDR3 bases are TGTGCCAGCAGCGTCGGACTAGCGGGGAAAGAGACCCAGTACTTC. This codes for CASSVGLAGKETQYF.